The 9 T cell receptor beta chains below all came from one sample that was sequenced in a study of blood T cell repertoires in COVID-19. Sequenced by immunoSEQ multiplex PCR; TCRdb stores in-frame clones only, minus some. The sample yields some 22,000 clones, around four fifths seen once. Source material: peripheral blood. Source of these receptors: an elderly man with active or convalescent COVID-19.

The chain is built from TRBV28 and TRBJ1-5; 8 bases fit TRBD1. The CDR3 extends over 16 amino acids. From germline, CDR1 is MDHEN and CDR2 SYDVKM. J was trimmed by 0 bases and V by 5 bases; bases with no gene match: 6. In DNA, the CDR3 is TGTGCCAGCAGTGGGACAGGCCGCTATAGCAATCAGCCCCAGCATTTT. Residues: CASSGTGRYSNQPQHF.

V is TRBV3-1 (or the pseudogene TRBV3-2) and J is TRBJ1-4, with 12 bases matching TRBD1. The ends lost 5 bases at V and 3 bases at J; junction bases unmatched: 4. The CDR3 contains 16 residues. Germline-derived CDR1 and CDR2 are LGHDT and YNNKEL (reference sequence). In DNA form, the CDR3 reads TGTGCCAGCAGCAGGGACAGGGGGCGGCCTAATGAAAAACTGTTTTTT. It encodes CASSRDRGRPNEKLFF.

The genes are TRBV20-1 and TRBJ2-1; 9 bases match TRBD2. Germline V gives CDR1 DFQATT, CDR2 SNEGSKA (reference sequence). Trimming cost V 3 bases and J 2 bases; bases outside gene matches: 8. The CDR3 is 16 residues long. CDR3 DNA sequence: TGCAGTGCTAGTGGCGGGGGGGCCCCACCCTACAATGAGCAGTTCTTC. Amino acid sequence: CSASGGGAPPYNEQFF.

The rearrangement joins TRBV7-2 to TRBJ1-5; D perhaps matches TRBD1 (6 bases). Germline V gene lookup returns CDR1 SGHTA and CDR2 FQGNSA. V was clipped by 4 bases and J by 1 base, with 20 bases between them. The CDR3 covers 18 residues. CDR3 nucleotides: TGTGCCAGCAGCTCATTATGGTCAGGGGCTGGAAGCAATCAGCCCCAGCATTTT. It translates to CASSSLWSGAGSNQPQHF.

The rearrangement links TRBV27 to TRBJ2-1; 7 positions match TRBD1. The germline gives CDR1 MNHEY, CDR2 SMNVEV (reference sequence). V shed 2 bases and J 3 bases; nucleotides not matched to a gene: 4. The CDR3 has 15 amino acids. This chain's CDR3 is CASSLEGGIYNEQFF. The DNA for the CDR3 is TGTGCCAGCAGTTTAGAAGGGGGCATCTACAATGAGCAGTTCTTC.

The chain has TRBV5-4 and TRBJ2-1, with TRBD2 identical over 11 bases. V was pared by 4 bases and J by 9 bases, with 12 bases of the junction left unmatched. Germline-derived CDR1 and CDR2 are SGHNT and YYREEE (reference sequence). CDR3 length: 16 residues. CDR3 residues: CASSVSSGRTDGEQFF. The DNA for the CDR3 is TGTGCCAGCAGCGTTTCTAGCGGGAGGACAGACGGTGAGCAGTTCTTC.

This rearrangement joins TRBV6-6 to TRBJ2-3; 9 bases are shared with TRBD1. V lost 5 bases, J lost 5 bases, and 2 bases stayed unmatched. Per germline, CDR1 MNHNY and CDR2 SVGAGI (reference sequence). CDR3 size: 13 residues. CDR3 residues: CASSRQGEDTQYF. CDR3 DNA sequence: TGTGCCAGCAGTCGACAGGGGGAAGATACGCAGTATTTT.

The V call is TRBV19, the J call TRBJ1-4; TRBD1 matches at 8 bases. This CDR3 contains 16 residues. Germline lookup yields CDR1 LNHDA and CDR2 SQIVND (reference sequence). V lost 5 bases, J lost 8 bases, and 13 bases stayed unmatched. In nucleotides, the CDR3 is TGTGCCAGTAGTGCTACCGCCGGACAGGGTTACGAAAAACTGTTTTTT. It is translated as CASSATAGQGYEKLFF. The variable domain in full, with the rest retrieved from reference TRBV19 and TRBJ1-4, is DGGITQSPKYLFRKEGQNVTLSCEQNLNHDAMYWYRQDPGQGLRLIYYSQIVNDFQKGDIAEGYSVSREKKESFPLTVTSAQKNPTAFYLCASSATAGQGYEKLFFGSGTQLSVL.

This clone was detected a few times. The DNA for the CDR3 is TGTGCCAGCAGCCCTAGCGGGGAGAACACCGGGGAGCTGTTTTTT. Amino acids: CASSPSGENTGELFF. The chain uses TRBV9 and TRBJ2-2; 9 bases are a match to TRBD2. Germline V gene lookup returns CDR1 SGDLS and CDR2 YYNGEE. This CDR3 is 15 amino acids long. V gave up 4 bases and J gave up 1 base; unmatched junction bases: 2.